These 5 T cell receptor beta chains were sequenced from one sample in a study of spatial heterogeneity in lung cancer. Study-wide points: For expanded intratumoral alpha and beta TCRs, counts tracked tumor mutation counts.

TCRdb independently ran MiXCR on the 5' RACE reads; one entry per CDR3 protein. This sample has about 1,500 distinct CDR3 sequences; approximately 17% occur once, and the top ten carry 40% to 65%. Their antigens remain unidentified. Time point in this sample: sample taken at primary tumor resection. Sequencing used lung tumor tissue, obtained at surgery. The receptors were sampled from a male donor with early-stage non-small cell lung cancer.

This clonotype rates as medium-sized. The rearrangement links TRBV28 to TRBJ1-2; tentatively, D is TRBD1 (6 bases). Germline CDR1 MDHEN, CDR2 SYDVKM. Deletions cut 8 bases from V and 4 bases from J, with 11 bases between. The length of the CDR3 is 12 residues. The CDR3 region has the DNA TGTGCCAGCCTTAGGGGGGGCTATGGCTACACCTTC. Its protein product is CASLRGGYGYTF.

This clonotype occurred many times. The chain uses TRBV21-1 and TRBJ1-3. TRBV21-1 is a recognized pseudogene. There are 12 residues in the CDR3. The CDR3 loop reads CASRQERNTIYF. DNA of the CDR3: TGTGCCAGCCGCCAAGAGCGAAACACCATATATTTT.

This clonotype was seen a handful of times. Just one base apart from a much larger clone, this may be a read error. This chain uses TRBV11-2 with TRBJ2-2; weak D call: TRBD2 (5 bases). Germline CDR1 SGHAT, CDR2 FQNNGV. The CDR3 covers 14 residues. CDR3 protein: CASSLGTASGEPFF. The CDR3 nucleotides read TGTGCCAGCAGCTTAGGCACGGCGTCCGGGGAGCCGTTTTTT.

This clonotype is termed medium-sized. This sequence joins TRBV6-1 and TRBJ2-5; 11 bases match TRBD1. This CDR3 comprises 13 residues. V was clipped by 6 bases and J by 4 bases; unmatched bases: 1. Per germline, CDR1 MNHNS and CDR2 SASEGT. Here the CDR3 reads CASRGTGGETQYF. The DNA for the CDR3 is TGTGCCAGCAGAGGGACAGGGGGAGAGACCCAGTACTTC.

This clonotype is categorized as medium-sized. V gene TRBV11-2 combines with J gene TRBJ2-5; 11 bases fit TRBD2. The CDR3 totals 15 residues. The germline gives CDR1 SGHAT, CDR2 FQNNGV. The trim removed 5 bases at V and 9 bases at J, leaving 11 bases unmatched. The chain's CDR3 is CASSLVGTSGWPQYF. The CDR3 region has the DNA TGTGCCAGCAGCCTAGTTGGGACTAGCGGTTGGCCCCAGTACTTC.